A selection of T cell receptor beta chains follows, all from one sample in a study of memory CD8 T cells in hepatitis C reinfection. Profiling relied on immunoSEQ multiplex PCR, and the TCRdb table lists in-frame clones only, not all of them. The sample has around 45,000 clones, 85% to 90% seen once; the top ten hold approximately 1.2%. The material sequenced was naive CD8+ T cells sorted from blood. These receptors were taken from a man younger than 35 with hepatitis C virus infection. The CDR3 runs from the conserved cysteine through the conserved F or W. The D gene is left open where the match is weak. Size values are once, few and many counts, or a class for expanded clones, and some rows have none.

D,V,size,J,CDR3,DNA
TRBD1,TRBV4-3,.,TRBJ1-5,CASSRDRGNQPQHF,TGCGCCAGCAGCCGAGACAGGGGGAACCAGCCCCAGCATTTT
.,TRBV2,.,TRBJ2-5,CASRDTVQETQYF,TGTGCCAGCAGGGACACAGTACAAGAGACCCAGTACTTC
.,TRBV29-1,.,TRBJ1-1,CSVEVGSTEAFF,TGCAGCGTTGAGGTGGGGAGCACTGAAGCTTTCTTT
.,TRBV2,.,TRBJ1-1,CASSGPGGVIMNTEAFF,TGTGCCAGCAGCGGTCCGGGGGGCGTGATTATGAACACTGAAGCTTTCTTT
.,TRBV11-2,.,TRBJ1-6,CASRKEGNSPLHF,TGTGCCAGCAGGAAGGAGGGTAATTCACCCCTCCACTTT
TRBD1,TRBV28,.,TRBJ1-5,CASSWRDRGHQPQHF,TGTGCCAGCAGTTGGAGGGACAGGGGGCATCAGCCCCAGCATTTT
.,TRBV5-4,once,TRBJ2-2,CASSSSLAGAGELFF,TGTGCCAGCAGCTCCAGCCTAGCAGGGGCCGGGGAGCTGTTTTTT
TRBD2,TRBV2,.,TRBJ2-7,CASSEALAASSYEQYF,TGTGCCAGCAGTGAAGCCCTAGCGGCTAGCTCCTACGAGCAGTACTTC
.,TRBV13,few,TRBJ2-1,CASTAGALAQDPHTYNEQFF,TGTGCCAGCACCGCCGGTGCGCTAGCTCAGGATCCCCATACGTACAATGAGCAGTTCTTC
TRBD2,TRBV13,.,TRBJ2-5,CASSWGLAGDSETQYF,TGTGCCAGCAGCTGGGGACTAGCGGGGGACTCGGAGACCCAGTACTTC
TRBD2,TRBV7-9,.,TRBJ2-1,CASSYSGGAYNEQFF,TGTGCCAGCAGCTACTCGGGAGGGGCCTACAATGAGCAGTTCTTC
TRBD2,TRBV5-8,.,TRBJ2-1,CASSFLGRGYNEQFF,TGTGCCAGCAGCTTTCTAGGGAGGGGCTACAATGAGCAGTTCTTC
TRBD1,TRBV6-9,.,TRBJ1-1,CASSSLQGGHTEAFF,TGTGCCAGCAGTTCTCTGCAGGGGGGCCACACTGAAGCTTTCTTT
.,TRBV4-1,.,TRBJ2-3,CASSQAVASTDTQYF,TGCGCCAGCAGCCAGGCAGTTGCTAGCACAGATACGCAGTATTTT
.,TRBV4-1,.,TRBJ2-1,CASSPTTSSYNEQFF,TGCGCCAGCAGCCCAACTACGAGCTCCTACAATGAGCAGTTCTTC
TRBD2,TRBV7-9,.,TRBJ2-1,CASSPSSSGRHNEQFF,TGTGCCAGCAGCCCGTCGTCTAGCGGGAGACACAATGAGCAGTTCTTC
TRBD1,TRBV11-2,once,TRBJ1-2,CASSPNRQGAGYGYTF,TGTGCCAGCAGTCCTAACCGACAGGGGGCAGGCTATGGCTACACCTTC
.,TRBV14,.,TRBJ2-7,CASSHAGQFYEQYF,TGTGCCAGCAGCCACGCCGGACAGTTCTACGAGCAGTACTTC
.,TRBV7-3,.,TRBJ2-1,CASSSPTGGGGQFF,TGTGCCAGCAGCTCCCCCACGGGAGGAGGGGGGCAGTTCTTC
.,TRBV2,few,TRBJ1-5,CASRPGNHGQPQHF,TGTGCCAGCAGACCGGGGAACCACGGGCAGCCCCAGCATTTT
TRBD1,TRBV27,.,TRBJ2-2,CASSFNTAAGGVGELFF,TGTGCCAGCAGTTTTAACACCGCGGCAGGGGGCGTCGGGGAGCTGTTTTTT
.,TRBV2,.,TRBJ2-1,CASSEPPDSLYNEQFF,TGTGCCAGCAGTGAACCCCCTGACAGCCTATACAATGAGCAGTTCTTC
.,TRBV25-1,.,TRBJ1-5,CASTGDSNQPQHF,TGTGCCAGCACGGGGGATAGCAATCAGCCCCAGCATTTT
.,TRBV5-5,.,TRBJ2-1,CASSPTPDPYNEQFF,TGTGCCAGCAGCCCCACCCCAGATCCCTACAATGAGCAGTTCTTC
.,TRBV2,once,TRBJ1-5,CASREQGGAYQPQHF,TGTGCCAGCAGGGAACAGGGAGGAGCGTATCAGCCCCAGCATTTT
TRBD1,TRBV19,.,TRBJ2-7,CASSLKTGKALEQYF,TGTGCCAGTAGTCTCAAGACAGGGAAGGCACTCGAGCAGTACTTC
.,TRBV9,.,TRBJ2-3,CASSVQPGGTDTQYF,TGTGCCAGCAGCGTACAACCAGGGGGCACAGATACGCAGTATTTT
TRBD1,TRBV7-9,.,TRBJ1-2,CATTGTGRANYGYTF,TGTGCCACCACGGGGACAGGGAGGGCTAACTATGGCTACACCTTC
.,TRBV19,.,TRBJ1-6,CASSPLGGLPSPLHF,TGTGCCAGTAGTCCCCTCGGGGGACTCCCCTCACCCCTCCACTTT
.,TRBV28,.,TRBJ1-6,CASGSADISRGSYNSPLHF,TGTGCCAGCGGTTCCGCGGACATCTCCCGTGGGTCCTATAATTCACCCCTCCACTTT
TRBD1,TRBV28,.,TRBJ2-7,CASSFGGTGGNEQYF,TGTGCCAGCAGTTTTGGGGGGACAGGGGGCAACGAGCAGTACTTC
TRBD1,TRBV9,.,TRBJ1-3,CASSGRDRDQGNTIYF,TGTGCCAGCAGCGGCCGGGACAGGGATCAGGGAAACACCATATATTTT
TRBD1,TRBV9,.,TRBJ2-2,CASSVTGGTGELFF,TGTGCCAGCAGCGTGACAGGGGGCACCGGGGAGCTGTTTTTT
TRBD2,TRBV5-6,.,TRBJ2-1,CASSSGLAGGTSYNEQFF,TGTGCCAGCAGCTCCGGACTAGCGGGGGGCACCTCCTACAATGAGCAGTTCTTC
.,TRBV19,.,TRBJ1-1,CASSIDWSRVGGVNTEAFF,TGTGCCAGTAGTATAGATTGGTCCAGGGTGGGGGGTGTGAACACTGAAGCTTTCTTT
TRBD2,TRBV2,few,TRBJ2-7,CASSELAGSYEQYF,TGTGCCAGCAGTGAACTAGCGGGATCCTACGAGCAGTACTTC